This TCR beta chain stems from a study of beta chain features in type 1 diabetes. The entirety of the isolated RNA underwent reverse transcription, so expressed TCRB transcripts were sequenced. Profiled with immunoSEQ multiplex PCR; TCRdb holds only in-frame clones, not every one. In the table there are around 340,000 clones, around 7.6% of which are singletons. The table lists this clone with a few counts. CDR3 length: 17 amino acids. The V gene's germline CDR1 is SGHAT and CDR2 FQNNGV. V lost 1 base, J lost 0 bases, and 3 bases stayed unmatched. The rearrangement uses TRBV11-2 and TRBJ2-2; TRBD1 agrees at 9 bases. Specimen: central memory CD4+ T cells from blood. This clonotype originated in a woman between 18 and 29 years old in good health. CDR3 DNA sequence: TGTGCCAGCAGCTTAGGGGGACAGGGAACGAACACCGGGGAGCTGTTTTTT. Translating it yields CASSLGGQGTNTGELFF.